These 2 T cell receptor beta chains originate from one sample sequenced in a study of blood T cell repertoires in COVID-19. Profiling relied on immunoSEQ multiplex PCR, and the TCRdb table lists in-frame clones only, not all of them. The data contain some 150,000 clones, about nine tenths of them singletons. Sequencing input: peripheral blood. Receptors were obtained from an elderly woman with acute or convalescent COVID-19.

The chain employs TRBV18 and TRBJ2-4, with 8 bases matching TRBD1. This CDR3 spans 14 amino acids. Germline values: CDR1 KGHSH, CDR2 LQKENI. V gave up 1 base and J gave up 9 bases; unmatched junction bases: 5. DNA of the CDR3: TGTGCCAGCTCACCACTGGACAGGGCGACCATTCAGTACTTC. Translation gives CASSPLDRATIQYF.

This sequence joins TRBV5-1 and TRBJ1-1, with 9 bases fitting TRBD1. The trim removed 2 bases at V and 3 bases at J, leaving 5 bases unmatched. Germline V gene sequence: CDR1 SGHRS, CDR2 YFSETQ. This CDR3 contains 15 residues. CDR3 nucleotide sequence: TGCGCCAGCAGCTTCTTGACAGGGGGGGACACTGAAGCTTTCTTT. This sequence encodes CASSFLTGGDTEAFF.